The rows below give T cell receptor beta chains drawn from one sample of a study of shared clonotypes between healthy human individuals. Sequencing was performed with immunoSEQ multiplex PCR; in TCRdb, only in-frame clones are kept and a portion is missing. The sample records 2,100,000 or so clones, approximately 94% being singletons. The specimen was naive CD4+ T cells sorted from blood. Receptors originate from a man aged 18 to 29 in good health. Both conserved end residues are trimmed from each CDR3. The order of the fields is V gene, clone size, J gene, CDR3 protein. Size is stated for part of the rows, as once, few or many counts, or as a class when the clone is expanded.

TRBV11-2	once	TRBJ2-7	ASSLGIGIGEQY
TRBV6-5	NA	TRBJ2-3	ASSYSGERTDTQY
TRBV7-9	NA	TRBJ2-3	ASSQAVGPLTDTQY
TRBV19	NA	TRBJ2-7	ASSIIQAEQY
TRBV5-1	once	TRBJ2-3	ASSPPGGWGTDTQY
TRBV5-4	NA	TRBJ1-5	ASSSDRNQPQH
TRBV11-1	NA	TRBJ1-1	ASYPGQGAITEAF
TRBV2	NA	TRBJ1-5	ASSGLYSNQPQH
TRBV7-8	NA	TRBJ2-3	ASSPRVKRVTGTDTQY
TRBV4-2	NA	TRBJ2-5	ASSQGGIQETQY
TRBV5-1	NA	TRBJ2-2	ASSLDSRNTGELF
TRBV7-2	NA	TRBJ2-6	ASSQQGSGANVLT
TRBV6-6	NA	TRBJ1-5	ASSQLLQGAQPQH
TRBV30	NA	TRBJ2-1	AWSWMRVGQF
TRBV11-2	NA	TRBJ2-5	ASSLGGQETQY
TRBV6-1	once	TRBJ2-5	ASNRERGETQY
TRBV6-1	NA	TRBJ1-2	ASAETGVRGYT
TRBV28	NA	TRBJ2-5	ASSLVALAGAQETQY
TRBV28	NA	TRBJ2-7	ASSDFPGPAYEQY
TRBV2	NA	TRBJ2-7	ASSSGVPYEQY
TRBV6-6	once	TRBJ1-1	ASSYSSSLSEAF
TRBV6-5	NA	TRBJ1-2	ASSYGTGNNYGYT
TRBV18	NA	TRBJ1-6	ASSPVLGPSYNSPLH
TRBV6-5	NA	TRBJ2-1	ASRDSGGPYNEQF
TRBV18	NA	TRBJ1-1	ASSPRNGGTEAF
TRBV29-1	NA	TRBJ2-1	GAAGGQIEQF
TRBV4-1	NA	TRBJ2-2	ASSQGLAGPHTGELF
TRBV5-8	NA	TRBJ1-5	ASTSPGAGRGNQPQH
TRBV2	NA	TRBJ2-1	ASKPLASSYNEQF
TRBV7-9	few	TRBJ2-5	ASSPEAGTHTETQY
TRBV9	NA	TRBJ2-3	ASSVGTDTQY
TRBV7-2	NA	TRBJ1-2	ASSLAGTGWGYGYT
TRBV19	NA	TRBJ1-1	ASSRVGGTEAF
TRBV18	NA	TRBJ1-6	ASSATGRDSPLH
TRBV19	NA	TRBJ1-2	ASSPAGQGNYGYT
TRBV28	NA	TRBJ1-2	ASGPNSYFYGYT
TRBV13	NA	TRBJ1-2	ASSPYRGVNYGYT
TRBV7-2	NA	TRBJ2-1	ASSLLDLRQF
TRBV19	NA	TRBJ2-1	ASSPGQGRQF
TRBV18	NA	TRBJ1-6	ASSSTGTVNSPLH
TRBV7-6	NA	TRBJ2-7	ASSRITGTYEQY
TRBV29-1	NA	TRBJ2-7	SVEDHIYEQY
TRBV4-1	NA	TRBJ2-5	ASSLAPQETQY
TRBV7-8	NA	TRBJ1-5	ASSFSGSSGNQPQH
TRBV29-1	NA	TRBJ2-7	SVGDGLYEQY
TRBV7-6	NA	TRBJ1-1	ASSRQVNTEAF
TRBV28	NA	TRBJ2-2	ASRGLAGGPAGELF
TRBV30	NA	TRBJ1-1	AWSVSRNTEAF